The 5 T cell receptor beta chains below all came from one sample that was sequenced in a study of Ad26.COV2.S vaccination and SARS-CoV-2 variants. Assay used: immunoSEQ multiplex PCR; TCRdb lists only in-frame clones, some missing. Here the sample spans about 440,000 clones, roughly 91% being singletons. Treatment specified: roughly 19 received Ad26.COV2.S at low or high dose, single or two shots; about 5 received placebo; per-sample allocation not given. Sampling was performed 63 days after the first vaccine or placebo injection. The input for sequencing was peripheral blood, taken in a trial of Ad26.COV2.S vaccine versus placebo. These receptor sequences come from a person aged 18-60 years who received the Ad26.COV2.S COVID-19 vaccine or a placebo.

V gene TRBV18 combines with J gene TRBJ2-1, with TRBD2 as a possible D gene (6 bases). Trimming took 1 base from V and 5 from J, leaving 15 bases between them. CDR3 length: 16 residues. CDR1 and CDR2 (germline): KGHSH, LQKENI. This CDR3 is CASSPLSSGADNEQFF. The CDR3 DNA follows: TGTGCCAGCTCACCACTTAGTAGCGGAGCGGACAATGAGCAGTTCTTC.

The chain carries TRBV6-5 and TRBJ2-3; 8 nucleotides agree with TRBD2. The CDR3 sequence is 15 residues long. Germline CDR1 reads MNHEY; CDR2 reads SVGAGI. V gave up 7 bases and J gave up 2 bases; unmatched junction bases: 8. DNA for the CDR3: TGTGCCAGCACTAAAGGAGCGGGAGTCACAGATACGCAGTATTTT. Its protein product is CASTKGAGVTDTQYF.

This chain links TRBV29-1 with TRBJ2-1; the match to TRBD2 covers 11 bases. V dropped 0 bases and J dropped 3; count of bases not matched to a gene: 4. The CDR3 is 16 residues long. Germline V lookup: CDR1 SQVTM, CDR2 ANQGSEA. Written as DNA, the CDR3 is TGCAGCGTTGAAGATCGAGGGACTAGCGGCTACAATGAGCAGTTCTTC. This translates into CSVEDRGTSGYNEQFF.

This chain connects TRBV20-1 to TRBJ1-6; perhaps TRBD1 as D (5 bases). The length of the CDR3 is 16 residues. Germline values: CDR1 DFQATT, CDR2 SNEGSKA (reference sequence). Trimming took off 3 bases at V and 5 bases at J, with 17 bases between the two ends. The chain's CDR3 is CSASFQGDSDNSPLHF. The CDR3 nucleotides are TGCAGTGCTAGTTTCCAGGGTGATTCGGATAATTCACCCCTCCACTTT.

The genes are TRBV15 and TRBJ2-1; the D is unclear. Trimming removed 5 bases at V and 5 bases at J, with 19 bases between. Germline V gene lookup returns CDR1 LNHNV and CDR2 YYDKDF (reference sequence). CDR3 size: 16 residues. The CDR3 loop is CATSGSSYVNNNEQFF. The CDR3 coding sequence is TGTGCCACCAGCGGGTCGTCATACGTTAATAACAATGAGCAGTTCTTC.